The source of this TCR beta chain is a study of PD-1 blockade in classical Hodgkin lymphoma. Overall study findings and caveats: Those patients who began receiving nivolumab less than 1 year after ASCT had lower diversity, and they were excluded. What drove the repertoire differences, possibly disease activity or prior therapy, has not been defined.

Turning to this clone: Its target is unknown.

Data came from immunoSEQ multiplex PCR; TCRdb stores just in-frame clones and leaves some out. Here the sample spans almost 100,000 clones, 80% to 95% being singletons. All patients experienced relapse after autologous stem cell transplantation, and brentuximab vedotin exposure was variable. Looked up from germline, CDR1 is PRHDT and CDR2 is FYEKMQ (reference sequence). This CDR3 comprises 15 residues. The ends lost 1 base at V and 4 bases at J; junction bases unmatched: 6. This sample comprised peripheral blood mononuclear cells (PBMCs), obtained at baseline. The chain recombines TRBV13 with TRBJ2-7, with TRBD2 identical over 8 bases. The TCR was taken from a human donor with classical Hodgkin lymphoma. CDR3 loop: CASSLVSGRGYEQYF. CDR3 coding DNA: TGTGCCAGCAGCTTAGTCAGCGGGAGAGGGTACGAGCAGTACTTC.